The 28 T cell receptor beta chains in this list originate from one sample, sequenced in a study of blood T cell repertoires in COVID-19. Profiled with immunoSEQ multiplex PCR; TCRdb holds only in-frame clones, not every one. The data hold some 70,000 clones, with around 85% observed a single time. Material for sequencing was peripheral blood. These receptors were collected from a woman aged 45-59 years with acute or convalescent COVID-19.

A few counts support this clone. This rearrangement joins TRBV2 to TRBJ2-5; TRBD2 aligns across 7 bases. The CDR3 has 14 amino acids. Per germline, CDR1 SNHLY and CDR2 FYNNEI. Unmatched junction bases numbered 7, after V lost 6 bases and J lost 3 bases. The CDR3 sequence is CASRGRDYKETQYF. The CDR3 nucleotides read TGTGCCAGCAGAGGTAGGGACTACAAAGAGACCCAGTACTTC.

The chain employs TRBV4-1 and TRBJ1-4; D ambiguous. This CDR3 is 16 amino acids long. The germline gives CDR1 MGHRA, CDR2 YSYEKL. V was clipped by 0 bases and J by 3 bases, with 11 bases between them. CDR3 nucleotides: TGCGCCAGCAGCCAAGATTTGAGGTCAGCTAATGAAAAACTGTTTTTT. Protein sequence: CASSQDLRSANEKLFF.

The CDR3 DNA reads TGTGCCAGCAGTTACCCTCCAGAGACCCAGTACTTC. It codes for CASSYPPETQYF. The J gene is TRBJ2-5, the V gene TRBV6-5; no reliable D call. V lost 2 bases and J lost 4, with 5 bases in between. CDR1 MNHEY and CDR2 SVGAGI come from the germline V gene. The CDR3 has 12 residues.

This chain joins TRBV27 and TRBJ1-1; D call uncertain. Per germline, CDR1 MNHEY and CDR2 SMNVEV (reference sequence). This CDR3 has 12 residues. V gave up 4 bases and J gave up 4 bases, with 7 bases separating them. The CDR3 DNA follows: TGTGCCAGCAGTTCCCCCGGCACTGAAGCTTTCTTT. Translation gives CASSSPGTEAFF.

CDR3 nucleotides: TGTGCCAGCTCAGCGGGGACAGGCCACTCTGGAAACACCATATATTTT. Translated, it gives CASSAGTGHSGNTIYF. The V call is TRBV18, the J call TRBJ1-3; 8 positions agree with TRBD1. The ends lost 5 bases at V and 0 bases at J; junction bases unmatched: 6. Per germline, CDR1 KGHSH and CDR2 LQKENI. The CDR3 is 16 amino acids.

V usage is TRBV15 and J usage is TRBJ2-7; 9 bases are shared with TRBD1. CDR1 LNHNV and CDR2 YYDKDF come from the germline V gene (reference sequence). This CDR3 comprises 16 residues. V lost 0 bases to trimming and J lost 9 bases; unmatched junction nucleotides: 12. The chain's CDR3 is CATSREVGGTGSGQYF. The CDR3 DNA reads TGTGCCACCAGCAGAGAGGTCGGTGGGACAGGGTCAGGGCAGTACTTC.

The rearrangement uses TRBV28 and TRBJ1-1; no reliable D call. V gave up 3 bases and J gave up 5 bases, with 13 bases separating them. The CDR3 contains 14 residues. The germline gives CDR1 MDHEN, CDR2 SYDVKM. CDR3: CASSFPGSGTEAFF. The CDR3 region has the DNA TGTGCCAGCAGTTTTCCGGGAAGTGGAACTGAAGCTTTCTTT.

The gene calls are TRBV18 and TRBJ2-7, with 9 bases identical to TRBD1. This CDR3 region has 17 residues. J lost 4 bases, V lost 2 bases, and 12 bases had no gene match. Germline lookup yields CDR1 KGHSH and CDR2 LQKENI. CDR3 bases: TGTGCCAGCTCACCAAAAAAAACAGGGGGCAAACGGTACGAGCAGTACTTC. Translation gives CASSPKKTGGKRYEQYF.

The CDR3 here is CASSSPGHRSYNEQFF. For the CDR3, the DNA is TGTGCCAGCAGTTCTCCGGGACATCGATCCTACAATGAGCAGTTCTTC. The chain uses TRBV27 and TRBJ2-1, with a possible D match to TRBD1 (6 bases). The CDR3 runs 16 residues. V lost 4 bases to trimming and J lost 1 base, with 14 bases between them. CDR1 and CDR2 (germline): MNHEY, SMNVEV (reference sequence).

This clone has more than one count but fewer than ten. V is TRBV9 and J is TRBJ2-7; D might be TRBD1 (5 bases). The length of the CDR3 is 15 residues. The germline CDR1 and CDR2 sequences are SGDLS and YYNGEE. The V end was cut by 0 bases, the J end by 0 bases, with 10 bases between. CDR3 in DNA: TGTGCCAGCAGCGTAGCTTTAGGGGCCTCCTACGAGCAGTACTTC. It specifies CASSVALGASYEQYF.

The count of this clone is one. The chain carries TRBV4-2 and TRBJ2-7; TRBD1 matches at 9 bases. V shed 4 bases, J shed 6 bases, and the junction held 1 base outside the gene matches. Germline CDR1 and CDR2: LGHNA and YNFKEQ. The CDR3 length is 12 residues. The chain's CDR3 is CASSRQGGEQYF. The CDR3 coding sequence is TGTGCCAGCAGCCGACAGGGGGGCGAGCAGTACTTC.

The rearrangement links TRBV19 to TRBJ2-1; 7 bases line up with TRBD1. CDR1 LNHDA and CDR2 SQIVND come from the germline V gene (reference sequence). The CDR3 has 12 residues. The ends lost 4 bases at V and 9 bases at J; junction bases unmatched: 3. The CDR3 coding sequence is TGTGCCAGTAGTACAAGACAGGGTGAGCAGTTCTTC. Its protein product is CASSTRQGEQFF.

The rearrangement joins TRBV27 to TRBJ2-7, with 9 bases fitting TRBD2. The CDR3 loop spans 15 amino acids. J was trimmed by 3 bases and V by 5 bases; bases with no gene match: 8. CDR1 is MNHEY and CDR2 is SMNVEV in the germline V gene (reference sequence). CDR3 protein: CASSLNSGSIYEQYF. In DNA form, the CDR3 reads TGTGCCAGCAGTCTGAATAGCGGGAGCATCTACGAGCAGTACTTC.

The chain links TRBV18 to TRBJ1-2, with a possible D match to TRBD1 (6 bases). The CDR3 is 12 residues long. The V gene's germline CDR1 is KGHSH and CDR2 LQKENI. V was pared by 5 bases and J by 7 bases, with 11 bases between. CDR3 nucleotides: TGTGCCAGCTCAGCAGGGGACGTTGGCTACACCTTC. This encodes CASSAGDVGYTF. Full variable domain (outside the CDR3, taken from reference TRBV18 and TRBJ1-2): NAGVMQNPRHLVRRRGQEARLRCSPMKGHSHVYWYRQLPEEGLKFMVYLQKENIIDESGMPKERFSAEFPKEGPSILRIQQVVRGDSAAYFCASSAGDVGYTFGSGTRLTVV.

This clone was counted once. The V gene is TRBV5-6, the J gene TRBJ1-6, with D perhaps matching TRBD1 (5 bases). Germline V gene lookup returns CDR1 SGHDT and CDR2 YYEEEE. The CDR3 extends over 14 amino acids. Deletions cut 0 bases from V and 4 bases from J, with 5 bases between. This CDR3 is CASSLGQYNSPLHF. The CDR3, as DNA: TGTGCCAGCAGCTTGGGACAGTATAATTCACCCCTCCACTTT.

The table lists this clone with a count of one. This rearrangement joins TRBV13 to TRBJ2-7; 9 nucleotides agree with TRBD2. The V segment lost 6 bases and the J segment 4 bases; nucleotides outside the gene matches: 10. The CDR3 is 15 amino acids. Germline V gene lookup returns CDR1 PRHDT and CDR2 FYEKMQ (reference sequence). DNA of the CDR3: TGTGCCAGCAGATCTCGCGGGGGGGACAAGTACGAGCAGTACTTC. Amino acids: CASRSRGGDKYEQYF.

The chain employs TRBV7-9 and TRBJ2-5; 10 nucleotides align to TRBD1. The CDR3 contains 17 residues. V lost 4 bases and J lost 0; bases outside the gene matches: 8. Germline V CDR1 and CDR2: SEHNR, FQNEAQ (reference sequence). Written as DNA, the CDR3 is TGTGCCAGCAGCTCATGGGAGGGGACAGGGGACCAAGAGACCCAGTACTTC. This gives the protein CASSSWEGTGDQETQYF.

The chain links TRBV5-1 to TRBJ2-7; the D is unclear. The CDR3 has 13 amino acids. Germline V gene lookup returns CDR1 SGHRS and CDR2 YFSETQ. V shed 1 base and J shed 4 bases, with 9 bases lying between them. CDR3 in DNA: TGCGCCAGCAGCTTGTTTCCGTTGTACGAGCAGTACTTC. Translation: CASSLFPLYEQYF.

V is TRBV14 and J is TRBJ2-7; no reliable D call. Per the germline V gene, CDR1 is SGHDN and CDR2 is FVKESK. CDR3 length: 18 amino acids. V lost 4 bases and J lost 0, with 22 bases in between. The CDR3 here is CASSPRIAHDESSYEQYF. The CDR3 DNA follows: TGTGCCAGCAGCCCGAGAATAGCACACGACGAGAGCTCCTACGAGCAGTACTTC.

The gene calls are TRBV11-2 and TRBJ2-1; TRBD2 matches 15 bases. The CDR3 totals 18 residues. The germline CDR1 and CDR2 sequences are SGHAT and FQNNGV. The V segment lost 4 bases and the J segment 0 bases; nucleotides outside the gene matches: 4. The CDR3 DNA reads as TGTGCCAGCAGCTGGACTAGCGGGGGGGCCAGCTCCTACAATGAGCAGTTCTTC. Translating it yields CASSWTSGGASSYNEQFF.

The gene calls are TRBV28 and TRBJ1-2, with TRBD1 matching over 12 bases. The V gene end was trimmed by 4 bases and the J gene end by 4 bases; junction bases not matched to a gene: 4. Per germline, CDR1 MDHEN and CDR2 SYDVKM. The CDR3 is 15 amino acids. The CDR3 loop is CASSSGQGAPYGYTF. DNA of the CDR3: TGTGCCAGCAGTTCGGGACAGGGGGCCCCCTATGGCTACACCTTC.

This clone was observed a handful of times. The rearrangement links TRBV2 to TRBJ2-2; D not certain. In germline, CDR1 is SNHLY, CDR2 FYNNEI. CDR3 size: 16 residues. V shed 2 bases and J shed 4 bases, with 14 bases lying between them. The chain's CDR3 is CASSEIAFYGTGELFF. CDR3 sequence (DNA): TGTGCCAGCAGTGAAATCGCATTTTACGGCACCGGGGAGCTGTTTTTT.

This chain's CDR3 is CASSSSPFKDNEQFF. The CDR3 coding sequence is TGTGCCAGCAGCTCTAGCCCCTTCAAAGACAATGAGCAGTTCTTC. This chain uses TRBV9 with TRBJ2-1; TRBD2 might be the D (5 bases). The CDR3 runs 15 residues. In germline, CDR1 is SGDLS, CDR2 YYNGEE. V was cut by 4 bases and J by 5 bases, with 16 bases left in between.

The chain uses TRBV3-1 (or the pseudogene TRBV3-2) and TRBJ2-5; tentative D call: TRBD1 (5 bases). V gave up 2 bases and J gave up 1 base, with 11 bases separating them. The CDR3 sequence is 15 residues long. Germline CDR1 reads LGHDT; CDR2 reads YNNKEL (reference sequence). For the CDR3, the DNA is TGTGCCAGCAGCCAATTCACAGGTAGCCAAGAGACCCAGTACTTC. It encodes CASSQFTGSQETQYF.

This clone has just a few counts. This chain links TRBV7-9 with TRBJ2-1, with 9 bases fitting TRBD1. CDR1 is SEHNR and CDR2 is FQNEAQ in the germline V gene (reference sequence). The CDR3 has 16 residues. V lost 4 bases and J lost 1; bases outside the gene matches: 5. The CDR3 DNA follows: TGTGCCAGCAGCTACATAGACAGGGGGTCCTACAATGAGCAGTTCTTC. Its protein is CASSYIDRGSYNEQFF.

CDR3 protein: CASSQQVGRASYEQYF. The CDR3 DNA reads as TGCGCCAGCAGCCAACAGGTCGGGAGGGCCTCCTACGAGCAGTACTTC. This rearrangement joins TRBV4-1 to TRBJ2-7; 8 bases align to TRBD2. This CDR3 comprises 16 residues. CDR1 is MGHRA and CDR2 is YSYEKL in the germline V gene. Trimming took 2 bases from V and 0 from J; bases not matched to a gene: 6.

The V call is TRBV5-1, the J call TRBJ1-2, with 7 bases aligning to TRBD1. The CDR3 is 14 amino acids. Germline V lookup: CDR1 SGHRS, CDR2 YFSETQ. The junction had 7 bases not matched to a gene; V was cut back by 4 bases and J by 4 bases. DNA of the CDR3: TGCGCCAGCAGCATCGGACAGGCCGCCTATGGCTACACCTTC. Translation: CASSIGQAAYGYTF.

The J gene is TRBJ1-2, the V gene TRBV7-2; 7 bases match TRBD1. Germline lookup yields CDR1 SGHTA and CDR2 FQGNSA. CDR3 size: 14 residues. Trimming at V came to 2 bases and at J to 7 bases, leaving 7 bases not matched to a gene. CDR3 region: CASSLSKGAPGYTF. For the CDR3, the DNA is TGTGCCAGCAGCTTATCGAAGGGGGCGCCTGGCTACACCTTC.